A selection of T cell receptor beta chains follows, all from one sample in a study of cytomegalovirus exposure and HLA in healthy donors. Clones were read by immunoSEQ multiplex PCR, and TCRdb kept only the in-frame ones, dropping some. Of 150,000 to 250,000 clones in the sample, about 81% were seen once. The sequenced sample was PBMCs. Source of these receptors: a woman aged 25 to 39 in good health and CMV-seronegative. Both conserved end residues are part of each CDR3. Each record gives: J gene, clone size, V gene, D gene, CDR3 protein, CDR3 DNA. The D gene is left open where the match is weak. Size is stated for part of the rows, as once, few or many counts, or as a class when the clone is expanded.

>TRBJ2-7|.|TRBV6-1|TRBD2
CASSTASGSSYEQYF
TGTGCCAGCAGTACAGCTAGCGGGTCTTCCTACGAGCAGTACTTC
>TRBJ2-7|.|TRBV6-1|TRBD2
CASRGDYNEQYF
TGTGCCAGCCGTGGGGACTACAACGAGCAGTACTTC
>TRBJ2-7|.|TRBV19|TRBD1
CASSILGQGRYEQYF
TGTGCCAGTAGTATACTTGGACAGGGAAGGTACGAGCAGTACTTC
>TRBJ2-7|.|TRBV19|TRBD2
CASSPRGSGIDEQYF
TGTGCCAGTAGTCCCAGGGGTAGCGGGATAGACGAGCAGTACTTC
>TRBJ1-1|.|TRBV6-5|.
CASYSVSTEAFF
TGTGCCAGCTACTCTGTCTCGACTGAAGCTTTCTTT
>TRBJ1-4|.|TRBV19|TRBD1
CASSVGTANEKLFF
TGTGCCAGTAGCGTCGGGACAGCTAATGAAAAACTGTTTTTT
>TRBJ1-2|few|TRBV9|.
CASSVGQRGYTF
TGTGCCAGCAGCGTAGGCCAGAGGGGCTACACCTTC
>TRBJ1-4|.|TRBV4-1|.
CASSQGSGGEEKLFF
TGCGCCAGCAGCCAGGGTAGTGGGGGCGAGGAAAAACTGTTTTTT
>TRBJ2-1|.|TRBV19|.
CASSLSSGPPYNEQFF
TGTGCCAGTAGTCTGTCCAGCGGGCCCCCCTACAATGAGCAGTTCTTC
>TRBJ1-5|.|TRBV7-8|TRBD1
CASSLDRGNQPQHF
TGTGCCAGCAGCCTGGACAGGGGAAATCAGCCCCAGCATTTT
>TRBJ2-2|.|TRBV2|TRBD2
CASTTSAGTGELFF
TGTGCCAGCACCACTAGCGCAGGCACCGGGGAGCTGTTTTTT
>TRBJ1-6|.|TRBV23-1|TRBD1
CASSQPLLQGGNSPLHF
TGCGCCAGCAGTCAGCCCCTTTTACAGGGGGGAAATTCACCCCTCCACTTT
>TRBJ1-6|few|TRBV30|TRBD1
CACNRGSYNSPLHF
TGTGCCTGTAACAGGGGCTCCTATAATTCACCCCTCCACTTT
>TRBJ2-1|.|TRBV6-1|TRBD2
CASQGLAGWNEQFF
TGTGCCAGCCAGGGACTAGCGGGTTGGAATGAGCAGTTCTTC
>TRBJ2-1|.|TRBV25-1|.
CASRPLNNEQFF
TGTGCCAGCAGACCCCTAAACAATGAGCAGTTCTTC
>TRBJ2-7|.|TRBV7-8|.
CASSRSYEQYF
TGTGCCAGCAGCCGCTCCTACGAGCAGTACTTC
>TRBJ2-1|.|TRBV15|TRBD1
CATSRGQDYNEQFF
TGTGCCACCAGCAGGGGACAGGACTACAATGAGCAGTTCTTC
>TRBJ1-4|.|TRBV4-1|.
CASSQDRILLFF
TGCGCCAGCAGCCAAGACAGAATTCTACTGTTTTTT
>TRBJ1-4|.|TRBV28|TRBD1
CASTLTQGKNNEKLFF
TGTGCCAGCACCTTAACACAGGGGAAGAATAATGAAAAACTGTTTTTT
>TRBJ1-1|.|TRBV6-1|TRBD1
CASRNRGTNTEAFF
TGTGCCAGCAGAAACAGGGGCACGAACACTGAAGCTTTCTTT
>TRBJ2-7|.|TRBV29-1|TRBD1
CSVVRGTGYHEQYF
TGCAGCGTTGTTAGGGGGACAGGGTACCACGAGCAGTACTTC
>TRBJ2-1|.|TRBV27|TRBD1
CASSPRTGSYNEQFF
TGTGCCAGCAGTCCCCGGACAGGCTCCTACAATGAGCAGTTCTTC
>TRBJ1-2|few|TRBV7-8|.
CASSLAGLMTGYTF
TGTGCCAGCAGCTTAGCGGGACTCATGACGGGCTACACCTTC
>TRBJ2-2|.|TRBV7-6|TRBD1
CASSQDRVPGELFF
TGTGCCAGCAGCCAAGACAGGGTCCCCGGGGAGCTGTTTTTT
>TRBJ2-3|.|TRBV25-1|TRBD2
CASSDDFTSGTDTQYF
TGTGCCAGCAGTGACGATTTCACTAGCGGCACAGATACGCAGTATTTT
>TRBJ1-2|once|TRBV6-1|TRBD1
CASSEDGRGNEGYTF
TGTGCCAGCAGTGAAGACGGCAGGGGGAACGAGGGCTACACCTTC
>TRBJ2-3|.|TRBV27|.
CASRTQGRYF
TGTGCCAGCAGAACCCAGGGTAGGTATTTT
>TRBJ2-2|.|TRBV29-1|.
CSVGSPQGRNTGELFF
TGCAGCGTTGGGTCCCCTCAGGGGCGGAACACCGGGGAGCTGTTTTTT
>TRBJ1-1|.|TRBV7-9|.
CASSLQGFKTEAFF
TGTGCCAGCAGCCTTCAGGGTTTCAAAACTGAAGCTTTCTTT
>TRBJ1-2|.|TRBV30|TRBD1
CAWSPGTGYGYTF
TGTGCCTGGAGTCCCGGGACAGGCTATGGCTACACCTTC
>TRBJ2-1|.|TRBV1|.
CTSSGTSESYNEQFF
TGCACCAGCAGCGGGACTAGCGAATCCTACAATGAGCAGTTCTTC
>TRBJ1-5|once|TRBV7-9|TRBD1
CASSSPRGDQPQHF
TGTGCCAGCTCATCACCCAGGGGGGATCAGCCCCAGCATTTT
>TRBJ2-1|.|TRBV28|TRBD1
CASSFGDRVYNEQFF
TGTGCCAGCAGTTTCGGGGACAGAGTATACAATGAGCAGTTCTTC
>TRBJ2-7|.|TRBV6-6|.
CASSYERGAYEQYF
TGTGCCAGCAGTTACGAACGGGGTGCCTACGAGCAGTACTTC
>TRBJ1-6|once|TRBV19|.
CASSIYSYNSPLHF
TGTGCCAGTAGTATCTACTCCTATAATTCACCCCTCCACTTT
>TRBJ1-6|.|TRBV18|.
CASSQTVLSPLHF
TGTGCCAGCTCACAGACTGTTCTCTCACCCCTCCACTTT
>TRBJ1-5|.|TRBV28|.
CASRMGSQPQHF
TGTGCCAGCAGGATGGGGAGTCAGCCCCAGCATTTT
>TRBJ2-2|.|TRBV6-5|.
CASSYRTTNTGELFF
TGTGCCAGCAGTTACAGGACAACCAACACCGGGGAGCTGTTTTTT
>TRBJ1-6|.|TRBV28|TRBD1
CASSQTGSPYNSPLHF
TGTGCCAGCAGTCAGACAGGGTCCCCCTATAATTCACCCCTCCACTTT
>TRBJ2-7|.|TRBV11-1|.
CASSLGGGLTYEQYF
TGTGCCAGCAGCTTAGGGGGGGGCTTAACCTACGAGCAGTACTTC
>TRBJ2-7|medium-sized|TRBV29-1|.
CSVGQENSYEQYF
TGCAGCGTTGGACAGGAGAACTCCTACGAGCAGTACTTC
>TRBJ1-1|.|TRBV7-8|.
CASSPLRGASYTEAFF
TGTGCCAGCAGCCCTTTGCGGGGGGCTTCCTACACTGAAGCTTTCTTT
>TRBJ1-6|.|TRBV7-2|.
CASSLRNSPLHF
TGTGCCAGCAGCTTACGGAATTCACCCCTCCACTTT
>TRBJ2-3|.|TRBV2|.
CASSEGGWTIADTQYF
TGTGCCAGCAGTGAAGGAGGCTGGACTATTGCAGATACGCAGTATTTT
>TRBJ2-3|.|TRBV28|.
CASQPATLTDTQYF
TGTGCCAGCCAACCTGCGACACTCACAGATACGCAGTATTTT
>TRBJ1-1|.|TRBV30|.
CAWSQTTRTRLEAFF
TGTGCCTGGAGCCAGACGACACGGACTAGGCTCGAAGCTTTCTTT
>TRBJ2-2|few|TRBV25-1|.
CASKQGDVTGELFF
TGTGCCAGCAAACAGGGAGATGTCACCGGGGAGCTGTTTTTT
>TRBJ2-7|once|TRBV6-6|.
CASSSDTPTYEQYF
TGTGCCAGCAGTTCGGACACACCAACCTACGAGCAGTACTTC
>TRBJ1-5|.|TRBV5-1|.
CASTKDGGSGQPQHF
TGCGCCAGCACCAAAGATGGAGGGTCTGGTCAGCCCCAGCATTTT
>TRBJ2-7|.|TRBV6-1|TRBD1
CAGQTGTGNSYEQYF
TGTGCCGGACAAACCGGGACAGGGAATTCCTACGAGCAGTACTTC
>TRBJ1-1|.|TRBV18|.
CASSPGGLWGLTEAFF
TGTGCCAGCTCACCTGGCGGTCTTTGGGGCTTAACTGAAGCTTTCTTT
>TRBJ2-1|.|TRBV5-4|TRBD2
CASSSGTSGSSYNEQFF
TGTGCCAGCAGTTCCGGGACTAGCGGTTCTTCCTACAATGAGCAGTTCTTC